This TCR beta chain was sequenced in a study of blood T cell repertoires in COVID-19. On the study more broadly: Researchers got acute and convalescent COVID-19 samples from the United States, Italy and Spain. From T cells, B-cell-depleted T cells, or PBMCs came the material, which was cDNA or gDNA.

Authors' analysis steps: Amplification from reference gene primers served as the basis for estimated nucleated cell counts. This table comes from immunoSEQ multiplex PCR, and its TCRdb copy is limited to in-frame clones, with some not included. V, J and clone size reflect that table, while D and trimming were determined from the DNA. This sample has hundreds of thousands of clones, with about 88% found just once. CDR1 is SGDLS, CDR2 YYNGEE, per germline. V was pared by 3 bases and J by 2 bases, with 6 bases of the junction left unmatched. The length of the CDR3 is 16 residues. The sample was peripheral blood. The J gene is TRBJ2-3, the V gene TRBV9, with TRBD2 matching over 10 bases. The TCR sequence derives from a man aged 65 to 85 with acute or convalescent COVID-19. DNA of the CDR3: TGTGCCAGCAGCGCCGTAGCGGGAGGTAACACAGATACGCAGTATTTT. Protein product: CASSAVAGGNTDTQYF. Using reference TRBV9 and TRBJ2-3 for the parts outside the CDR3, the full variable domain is DSGVTQTPKHLITATGQRVTLRCSPRSGDLSVYWYQQSLDQGLQFLIQYYNGEERAKGNILERFSAQQFPDLHSELNLSSLELGDSALYFCASSAVAGGNTDTQYFGPGTRLTVL.